The rows below give T cell receptor beta chains drawn from one sample of a study of blood T cell repertoires in COVID-19. The table came from immunoSEQ multiplex PCR; TCRdb's copy has only in-frame clones and leaves some out. Among tens of thousands of clones, approximately 86% were seen once, and the ten largest hold over 15%. The sequenced material came from peripheral blood. The source is a human donor in a cohort sampled during active COVID-19. The CDR3 runs from the conserved cysteine through the conserved F or W. D genes are given only for firm matches. Expanded clones are given a class, and other clones once, few, many or no size at all.

TRBD1	TRBV24-1	NA	TRBJ2-1	CATSDSTNTGQAYNEQFF	TGTGCCACCAGTGATTCCACTAATACGGGACAGGCCTACAATGAGCAGTTCTTC
TRBD1	TRBV28	NA	TRBJ2-7	CASSNTYRGSYEQYF	TGTGCCAGCAGTAACACATACAGGGGTTCCTACGAGCAGTACTTC
TRBD1	TRBV6-5	few	TRBJ1-6	CASTPTGYNSPLHF	TGTGCCAGCACCCCGACAGGGTATAATTCACCCCTCCACTTT
NA	TRBV10-3	NA	TRBJ1-3	CAISESPLISGNTIYF	TGTGCCATCAGTGAGTCTCCACTTATCTCTGGAAACACCATATATTTT
NA	TRBV18	NA	TRBJ2-2	CASSRDRNTGELFF	TGTGCCAGCTCGCGGGACAGGAACACCGGGGAGCTGTTTTTT
NA	TRBV7-9	NA	TRBJ1-2	CASTFIQGNDYGYTF	TGTGCCAGCACCTTTATCCAGGGGAATGACTATGGCTACACCTTC
NA	TRBV7-7	NA	TRBJ2-1	CASSLGSRDNEQFF	TGTGCTAGCAGCTTAGGTTCTCGTGACAATGAGCAGTTCTTC
TRBD1	TRBV2	NA	TRBJ2-3	CASSRDSFLDTQYF	TGTGCCAGCAGCCGGGACAGCTTTTTAGATACGCAGTATTTT
NA	TRBV5-1	NA	TRBJ1-2	CASSFWRSGSYGYTF	TGCGCCAGCAGCTTCTGGCGAAGCGGGAGCTATGGCTACACCTTC
TRBD1	TRBV3-1/TRBV3-2	NA	TRBJ1-1	CASSHRTGKTEAFF	TGTGCCAGCAGCCATCGGACAGGGAAAACTGAAGCTTTCTTT
TRBD2	TRBV7-6	NA	TRBJ2-5	CASGGGAIETQYF	TGTGCCAGCGGGGGAGGGGCGATTGAGACCCAGTACTTC
TRBD1	TRBV18	NA	TRBJ1-1	CASSSWTGAEAEAFF	TGTGCCAGCTCATCCTGGACAGGGGCGGAGGCTGAAGCTTTCTTT
TRBD2	TRBV10-1	few	TRBJ2-7	CARRPGTSGVLISYEQYF	TGCGCCAGGCGCCCCGGGACTAGCGGGGTTTTAATCTCCTACGAGCAGTACTTC
TRBD1	TRBV30	NA	TRBJ1-2	CAWGDRGRGYTF	TGTGCCTGGGGGGACAGGGGGCGAGGCTACACCTTC
NA	TRBV24-1	NA	TRBJ2-5	CATSESGVQETQYF	TGTGCCACCAGTGAATCGGGGGTCCAAGAGACCCAGTACTTC